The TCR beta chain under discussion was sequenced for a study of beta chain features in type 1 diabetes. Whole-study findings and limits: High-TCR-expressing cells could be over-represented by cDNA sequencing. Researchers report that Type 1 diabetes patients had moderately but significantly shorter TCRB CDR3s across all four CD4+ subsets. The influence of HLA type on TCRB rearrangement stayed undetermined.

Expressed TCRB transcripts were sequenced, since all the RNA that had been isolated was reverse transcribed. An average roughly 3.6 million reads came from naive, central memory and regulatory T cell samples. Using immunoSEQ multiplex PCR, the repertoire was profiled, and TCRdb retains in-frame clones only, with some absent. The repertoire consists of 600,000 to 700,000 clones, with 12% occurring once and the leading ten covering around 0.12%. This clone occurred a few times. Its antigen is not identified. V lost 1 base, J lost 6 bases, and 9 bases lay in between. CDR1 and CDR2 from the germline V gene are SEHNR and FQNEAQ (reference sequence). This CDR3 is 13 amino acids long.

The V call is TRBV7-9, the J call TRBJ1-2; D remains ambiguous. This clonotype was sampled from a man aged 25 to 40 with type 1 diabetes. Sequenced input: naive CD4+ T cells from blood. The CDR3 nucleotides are TGTGCCAGCAGCTTAGTGCCAGATAATGGCTACACCTTC. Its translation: CASSLVPDNGYTF.